This passage covers 25 T cell receptor beta chains from one sample sequenced in a study of blood T cell repertoires in COVID-19. Data came from immunoSEQ multiplex PCR; TCRdb stores just in-frame clones and leaves some out. Of roughly 15,000 clones in the sample, around 87% are singletons; the top ten hold roughly 17%. Material: peripheral blood. These receptor sequences come from a human donor in a cohort sampled during active COVID-19.

This sequence joins TRBV13 and TRBJ2-7; D is possibly TRBD1 (5 bases). The ends were cut back, 4 bases at V and 3 bases at J, with 10 bases in the middle. In germline, CDR1 is PRHDT, CDR2 FYEKMQ (reference sequence). This CDR3 region has 13 residues. The CDR3 bases are TGTGCCAGCAGCTCCAGGGTCTTCTACGAGCAGTACTTC. This gives the protein CASSSRVFYEQYF.

The genes are TRBV6-2 or TRBV6-3 and TRBJ1-5; a possible D gene is TRBD1 (6 bases). This CDR3 has 14 residues. Germline CDR1 and CDR2: MNHEY and SVGEGT. V lost 2 bases and J 3 bases, leaving 8 bases between the germline ends. CDR3 residues: CASSYGDINQPQHF. CDR3 DNA sequence: TGTGCCAGCAGTTACGGGGACATCAATCAGCCCCAGCATTTT.

The chain has TRBV5-1 and TRBJ2-5; the match to TRBD2 covers 12 bases. J was trimmed by 4 bases and V by 1 base; bases with no gene match: 5. The CDR3 contains 16 residues. Per the germline V gene, CDR1 is SGHRS and CDR2 is YFSETQ. This CDR3 reads CASSLRTSGVGETQYF. DNA of the CDR3: TGCGCCAGCAGCTTGAGGACTAGCGGGGTTGGAGAGACCCAGTACTTC. Complete variable domain (other parts from reference TRBV5-1 and TRBJ2-5): KAGVTQTPRYLIKTRGQQVTLSCSPISGHRSVSWYQQTPGQGLQFLFEYFSETQRNKGNFPGRFSGRQFSNSRSEMNVSTLELGDSALYLCASSLRTSGVGETQYFGPGTRLLVL.

This clone was recorded a few times. This rearrangement joins TRBV30 to TRBJ1-6; weak D call: TRBD1 (5 bases). The CDR3 is 13 amino acids. Germline CDR1 reads GTSNPN; CDR2 reads SVGIG (reference sequence). V lost 4 bases, J lost 10 bases, and 14 bases lay in between. In nucleotides, the CDR3 is TGTGCCTGGACATTAGGGGACTCCTCACCCCTCCACTTT. It codes for CAWTLGDSSPLHF.

The sample holds a few counts of this clone. The rearrangement links TRBV6-2 or TRBV6-3 to TRBJ1-5; no definite D call. The V gene's germline CDR1 is MNHEY and CDR2 SVGEGT. V was cut by 2 bases and J by 4 bases, with 3 bases left in between. This CDR3 has 12 amino acids. The DNA for the CDR3 is TGTGCCAGCAGTTACCTGAATCAGCCCCAGCATTTT. Its protein product is CASSYLNQPQHF.

The chain has TRBV18 and TRBJ2-3; a possible D gene is TRBD1 (6 bases). CDR1 is KGHSH, CDR2 LQKENI, per germline. The CDR3 is 15 residues long. Trimming pared 1 base from V and 6 bases from J, leaving 14 bases between. In nucleotides, the CDR3 is TGTGCCAGCTCACCACAATGGGGGCACGGGGATACGCAGTATTTT. Its translation: CASSPQWGHGDTQYF.

The chain is built from TRBV27 and TRBJ1-6; D remains unclear. Germline-derived CDR1 and CDR2 are MNHEY and SMNVEV (reference sequence). The CDR3 is 13 residues long. Trimming took off 5 bases at V and 14 bases at J, with 16 bases between the two ends. The CDR3 loop reads CASSKRPEETLHF. The CDR3 DNA sequence: TGTGCCAGCAGTAAAAGGCCGGAGGAAACCCTCCACTTT.

The V call is TRBV5-4, the J call TRBJ1-1, with D unresolved. This CDR3 comprises 19 residues. The V gene's germline CDR1 is SGHNT and CDR2 YYREEE (reference sequence). The V end lost 3 bases, the J end lost 0 bases, and 24 bases lay between the germline ends. This CDR3 reads CASSSAPIRIQTMNTEAFF. The CDR3 bases are TGTGCCAGCAGCTCGGCCCCGATTAGGATACAGACCATGAACACTGAAGCTTTCTTT.

The V gene is TRBV7-2, the J gene TRBJ1-6, with 9 bases lining up with TRBD1. V lost 4 bases to trimming and J lost 7 bases; unmatched junction nucleotides: 5. Germline-derived CDR1 and CDR2 are SGHTA and FQGNSA. This CDR3 contains 15 residues. CDR3 sequence: CASSSTGGDNSPLHF. CDR3 sequence (DNA): TGTGCCAGCAGCTCTACAGGGGGCGACAATTCACCCCTCCACTTT.

The V and J genes are TRBV7-9 and TRBJ1-6; D may be TRBD1 (6 bases). This CDR3 spans 14 amino acids. Between the trimmed V and J ends, which lost 10 bases and 8 bases, there was a span of 18 bases. CDR1 SEHNR and CDR2 FQNEAQ come from the germline V gene (reference sequence). The CDR3 loop is CATNGGAGDSPLHF. CDR3 coding DNA: TGTGCCACCAACGGGGGGGCAGGGGATTCACCCCTCCACTTT.

This clone appeared once. The chain uses TRBV12-5 and TRBJ2-1, with TRBD2 as a possible D gene (7 bases). Trimming cost V 2 bases and J 4 bases, with 18 bases left between them. CDR3 length equals 17 residues. CDR1 and CDR2 (germline): LGHNT, FRNRAP. The CDR3 spells CASGLMTGGTRYNEQFF. The DNA for the CDR3 is TGTGCTAGTGGTTTGATGACGGGGGGCACTCGTTACAATGAGCAGTTCTTC.

V gene TRBV2 combines with J gene TRBJ2-2; no firm D call. This CDR3 is built from 13 residues. V lost 11 bases, J lost 5 bases, and 15 bases lay in between. CDR1 is SNHLY and CDR2 is FYNNEI in the germline V gene. This chain's CDR3 is CAGNYGATGELFF. The CDR3, as DNA: TGTGCCGGCAATTACGGTGCTACCGGGGAGCTGTTTTTT.

The J gene is TRBJ1-4, the V gene TRBV20-1; 7 bases are a match to TRBD1. V lost 5 bases to trimming and J lost 8 bases; unmatched junction nucleotides: 2. CDR3 size: 11 residues. Germline V gives CDR1 DFQATT, CDR2 SNEGSKA (reference sequence). CDR3 bases: TGCAGTGCTCACAGGGGAGAAAAACTGTTTTTT. As protein: CSAHRGEKLFF.

This chain uses TRBV5-4 with TRBJ2-5; 8 bases match TRBD1. V shed 4 bases and J 5 bases; nucleotides not matched to a gene: 7. This CDR3 contains 14 residues. Germline values: CDR1 SGHNT, CDR2 YYREEE (reference sequence). The CDR3 bases are TGTGCCAGCAGCCCACAGGGGGAATGGGAGACCCAGTACTTC. Protein product: CASSPQGEWETQYF.

The rearrangement links TRBV5-5 to TRBJ1-6, with a tentative D call TRBD1 (6 bases). With 4 bases removed from V and 7 bases from J, the gap between germline ends came to 9 bases. The CDR3 sequence is 13 residues long. Germline V gene data show CDR1 as SGHKS and CDR2 as YYEKEE (reference sequence). DNA for the CDR3: TGTGCCAGCAGCATGCAGGGGAATTCACCCCTCCACTTT. Encoded protein: CASSMQGNSPLHF.

The chain is built from TRBV3-1 (or the pseudogene TRBV3-2) and TRBJ1-6; no firm D call. Trimming took 2 bases from V and 5 from J, leaving 7 bases between them. Germline lookup yields CDR1 LGHDT and CDR2 YNNKEL (reference sequence). The CDR3 length is 14 residues. The CDR3 nucleotides are TGTGCCAGCAGCCAAACAGTGAATAATTCACCCCTCCACTTT. Protein sequence: CASSQTVNNSPLHF.

The V gene is TRBV7-2, the J gene TRBJ2-7; 9 bases fit TRBD2. Trimming cost V 0 bases and J 2 bases; bases outside gene matches: 2. Germline V gene data show CDR1 as SGHTA and CDR2 as FQGNSA. The CDR3 loop spans 15 amino acids. Here the CDR3 DNA reads TGTGCCAGCAGCTTAGCAGCTAGCGGGGCCTACGAGCAGTACTTC. Translating gives CASSLAASGAYEQYF. Full variable domain (outside the CDR3, taken from reference TRBV7-2 and TRBJ2-7): GAGVSQSPSNKVTEKGKDVELRCDPISGHTALYWYRQSLGQGLEFLIYFQGNSAPDKSGLPSDRFSAERTGGSVSTLTIQRTQQEDSAVYLCASSLAASGAYEQYFGPGTRLTVT.

The CDR3 region has the DNA TGTGCCAGCAGCTCCCGAGTCGGGGAGCAGTACTTC. Encoded protein: CASSSRVGEQYF. The chain uses TRBV7-2 and TRBJ2-7; D uncertain. V lost 4 bases, J lost 7 bases, and 11 bases lay in between. Germline V lookup: CDR1 SGHTA, CDR2 FQGNSA. The CDR3 sequence is 12 residues long.

The chain is built from TRBV5-4 and TRBJ1-5, with 8 bases aligning to TRBD1. Trimming at V came to 3 bases and at J to 5 bases, leaving 7 bases not matched to a gene. There are 15 residues in the CDR3. CDR1 SGHNT and CDR2 YYREEE come from the germline V gene (reference sequence). As DNA, the CDR3 is TGTGCCAGCAGCTCCACACCAGGGGGCGATCAGCCCCAGCATTTT. It specifies CASSSTPGGDQPQHF.

The chain uses TRBV10-3 and TRBJ2-1; TRBD1 matches at 9 bases. Germline V gene data show CDR1 as ENHRY and CDR2 as SYGVKD. Germline trimming cut 5 bases from V and 9 bases from J; bases unmatched to any gene: 5. The CDR3 has 13 residues. The CDR3 sequence is CAISRDREAEQFF. The CDR3 bases are TGTGCCATCAGTCGGGACAGGGAGGCTGAGCAGTTCTTC.

This clone occurred once. The chain has TRBV2 and TRBJ2-2, with 7 bases aligning to TRBD2. The CDR3 is 13 amino acids. Germline CDR1 reads SNHLY; CDR2 reads FYNNEI. V lost 4 bases to trimming and J lost 5 bases; unmatched junction nucleotides: 1. The CDR3 DNA follows: TGTGCCAGCAGTGTACTAGCGACCGGGGAGCTGTTTTTT. Translating it yields CASSVLATGELFF. The full variable domain, completed using reference TRBV2 and TRBJ2-2, is EPEVTQTPSHQVTQMGQEVILRCVPISNHLYFYWYRQILGQKVEFLVSFYNNEISEKSEIFDDQFSVERPDGSNFTLKIRSTKLEDSAMYFCASSVLATGELFFGEGSRLTVL.

This chain joins TRBV4-1 and TRBJ2-7, with D hard to call. CDR1 and CDR2 from the germline V gene are MGHRA and YSYEKL. The V end lost 2 bases, the J end lost 3 bases, and 8 bases lay between the germline ends. The CDR3 totals 13 residues. The CDR3 loop reads CASSQRRGYEQYF. CDR3 DNA: TGCGCCAGCAGCCAAAGGAGAGGCTACGAGCAGTACTTC.

The chain employs TRBV5-4 and TRBJ2-7; 10 bases match TRBD1. The germline gives CDR1 SGHNT, CDR2 YYREEE (reference sequence). The CDR3 consists of 14 residues. J lost 0 bases, V lost 6 bases, and 3 bases had no gene match. The CDR3 region is CASTRQGASYEQYF. The CDR3 DNA is TGTGCCAGCACCAGACAGGGGGCCTCCTACGAGCAGTACTTC.

The genes are TRBV25-1 and TRBJ1-4; the D gene is possibly TRBD1 (5 bases). In germline, CDR1 is MGHDK, CDR2 SYGVNS. Trimming removed 3 bases from V and 8 bases from J, with 13 bases in between. This CDR3 spans 14 amino acids. CDR3 residues: CASSDWPKGEKLFF. Written as DNA, the CDR3 is TGTGCCAGCAGTGATTGGCCAAAGGGGGAAAAACTGTTTTTT.

This clone was observed once. The chain has TRBV19 and TRBJ1-2; 7 bases fit TRBD1. This CDR3 has 14 residues. Germline lookup yields CDR1 LNHDA and CDR2 SQIVND (reference sequence). V lost 4 bases and J lost 4; bases outside the gene matches: 6. CDR3 in amino acids: CASSTTGASYGYTF. In DNA form, the CDR3 reads TGTGCCAGTAGTACCACAGGGGCATCCTATGGCTACACCTTC.